This TCR beta chain was captured by sequencing in a study of OX40 agonist ivuxolimab in advanced cancers. The CDR3 runs to 16 residues. Germline assignment: CDR1 LNHNV and CDR2 YYDKDF (reference sequence). The junction had 3 bases not matched to a gene; V was cut back by 1 base and J by 4 bases. TCRdb keeps only in-frame clones here, not all; method: immunoSEQ multiplex PCR. The sample carries about 46,000 clones, about 87% recorded once. The origin of this receptor is an adult with an advanced solid tumor such as melanoma, head and neck, liver or kidney cancer. The sample in question was CD4+ or CD8+ T cells sorted from blood, obtained in a trial of the OX40 agonist ivuxolimab. The chain joins TRBV15 to TRBJ2-1; 11 bases agree with TRBD2. CDR3 coding DNA: TGTGCCACCAGCAGAGTCACTAGCGGGAGATACAATGAGCAGTTCTTC. Residues: CATSRVTSGRYNEQFF.